This TCR beta chain originates from a study of T cell responses to AZD1222 COVID-19 vaccine. The wider study: The study pooled second doses at about 4 or about 12 weeks.

Overall study findings and caveats: Nearly half of spike-specific TCRs reportedly go after variant regions that carry no mutations. Just a handful of AZD1222 recipients tested seropositive at baseline.

In this sample, this clone turned up a few times. The antigen is not known. Generated by immunoSEQ multiplex PCR, the TCRdb table keeps only in-frame clones and is missing some. Among tens of thousands of clones listed, over 75% were seen once. This CDR3 has 13 residues. Germline loops: CDR1 PRHDT, CDR2 FYEKMQ (reference sequence). Deletions cut 5 bases from V and 4 bases from J, with 11 bases between. The specimen comprised peripheral blood, sampled on day 0 of AZD1222 vaccination. V and J are TRBV13 and TRBJ2-5; D remains unclear. This TCR came from an adult in good health. CDR3 in amino acids: CASSPRAGETQYF. CDR3 nucleotide sequence: TGTGCCAGCAGCCCGCGAGCAGGAGAGACCCAGTACTTC.